The rows below give T cell receptor beta chains drawn from one sample of a study of CD8 T cells in Susac syndrome. TCRdb itself ran the immunoSEQ multiplex PCR reads through MiXCR, one entry per CDR3 protein. Counted here are 95,000 to 150,000 distinct CDR3 sequences, 94% occurring once; the ten biggest clones make up 0.095% to 0.1%. Sequences were obtained from CD4+ T cells from PBMCs. The receptors here all came from a human donor in good health. Each CDR3 is given with its conserved first and last residue. The order of the fields is CDR3 protein, CDR3 DNA, D gene, clone size, V gene, J gene. The D gene is left open where the match is weak. Expanded clones get a size class; other rows say once, few or many, or leave the size out.

cdr3_aa: CASSFSGVYEQYF
cdr3_nt: TGTGCCAGCAGCTTTTCAGGCGTTTACGAGCAGTACTTC
d_call: -
clone_size: -
v_call: TRBV7-2
j_call: TRBJ2-7

cdr3_aa: CASSYSTSGTDSTDTQYF
cdr3_nt: TGTGCCAGCAGTTACTCGACTAGCGGGACGGATTCCACAGATACGCAGTATTTT
d_call: TRBD2
clone_size: -
v_call: TRBV6-5
j_call: TRBJ2-3

cdr3_aa: CASSFGGPWGEQFF
cdr3_nt: TGTGCCAGCAGTTTCGGGGGTCCTTGGGGTGAGCAGTTCTTC
d_call: -
clone_size: -
v_call: TRBV28
j_call: TRBJ2-1

cdr3_aa: CASSPGVGELFF
cdr3_nt: TGTGCCAGCAGCCCCGGGGTCGGGGAGCTGTTTTTT
d_call: -
clone_size: -
v_call: TRBV7-6
j_call: TRBJ2-2

cdr3_aa: CSALDPSAGSYEQYF
cdr3_nt: TGCAGTGCCCTAGATCCTAGCGCCGGCTCCTACGAGCAGTACTTC
d_call: -
clone_size: -
v_call: TRBV20-1
j_call: TRBJ2-7

cdr3_aa: CASSPRVSYGYTF
cdr3_nt: TGTGCCAGCAGCCCGAGGGTCAGCTATGGCTACACCTTC
d_call: -
clone_size: -
v_call: TRBV3-1
j_call: TRBJ1-2

cdr3_aa: CASSMEENTEAFF
cdr3_nt: TGTGCCAGCTCAATGGAGGAGAACACTGAAGCTTTCTTT
d_call: -
clone_size: -
v_call: TRBV18
j_call: TRBJ1-1

cdr3_aa: CASSRGRGANTGELFF
cdr3_nt: TGTGCCAGCAGCCGCGGGCGGGGAGCGAACACCGGGGAGCTGTTTTTT
d_call: -
clone_size: once
v_call: TRBV6-1
j_call: TRBJ2-2

cdr3_aa: CASSLKTGPTGELFF
cdr3_nt: TGTGCCAGCAGCTTAAAGACAGGACCCACCGGGGAGCTGTTTTTT
d_call: -
clone_size: once
v_call: TRBV7-9
j_call: TRBJ2-2

cdr3_aa: CASRPGTTRYSGNTIYF
cdr3_nt: TGTGCCAGCAGACCCGGGACAACTCGATACTCTGGAAACACCATATATTTT
d_call: -
clone_size: -
v_call: TRBV27
j_call: TRBJ1-3

cdr3_aa: CASRRRQGENEQFF
cdr3_nt: TGCGCCAGCAGAAGGCGACAGGGGGAGAATGAGCAGTTCTTC
d_call: TRBD1
clone_size: -
v_call: TRBV5-1
j_call: TRBJ2-1

cdr3_aa: CASHPDSQETQYF
cdr3_nt: TGTGCCAGCCACCCAGACAGTCAAGAGACCCAGTACTTC
d_call: -
clone_size: -
v_call: TRBV2
j_call: TRBJ2-5

cdr3_aa: CSAPTGQLSTDTQYF
cdr3_nt: TGCAGTGCTCCGACGGGACAGCTAAGCACAGATACGCAGTATTTT
d_call: TRBD1
clone_size: -
v_call: TRBV20-1
j_call: TRBJ2-3

cdr3_aa: CASSRVQVELAGELFF
cdr3_nt: TGTGCCAGCAGCCGCGTACAGGTGGAGTTAGCCGGGGAGCTGTTTTTT
d_call: -
clone_size: -
v_call: TRBV7-8
j_call: TRBJ2-2

cdr3_aa: CASSYGAGGHEQYF
cdr3_nt: TGTGCCAGCAGTTACGGTGCAGGGGGGCACGAGCAGTACTTC
d_call: -
clone_size: -
v_call: TRBV6-5
j_call: TRBJ2-7

cdr3_aa: CASSEQGGSNEQFF
cdr3_nt: TGTGCCAGCAGTGAGCAGGGGGGTAGCAATGAGCAGTTCTTC
d_call: -
clone_size: -
v_call: TRBV6-4
j_call: TRBJ2-1

cdr3_aa: CATSSLNYGYTF
cdr3_nt: TGTGCCACCTCGAGTCTGAACTATGGCTACACCTTC
d_call: -
clone_size: -
v_call: TRBV6-5
j_call: TRBJ1-2

cdr3_aa: CASSRDRGENIQYF
cdr3_nt: TGTGCCAGCAGCCGTGACAGGGGAGAGAACATTCAGTACTTC
d_call: TRBD1
clone_size: -
v_call: TRBV7-2
j_call: TRBJ2-4

cdr3_aa: CASSFWGAGGGETQYF
cdr3_nt: TGTGCCAGCAGTTTCTGGGGGGCTGGAGGGGGGGAGACCCAGTACTTC
d_call: -
clone_size: -
v_call: TRBV27
j_call: TRBJ2-5

cdr3_aa: CASSQYTYEQYF
cdr3_nt: TGTGCCAGCAGCCAATACACGTACGAGCAGTACTTC
d_call: -
clone_size: -
v_call: TRBV3-1
j_call: TRBJ2-7

cdr3_aa: CASSVVGEARSEQFF
cdr3_nt: TGTGCCAGCAGCGTAGTGGGGGAGGCCAGGTCCGAGCAGTTCTTC
d_call: -
clone_size: -
v_call: TRBV9
j_call: TRBJ2-1

cdr3_aa: CATSGLRNTGELFF
cdr3_nt: TGTGCCACCTCAGGGTTGCGGAACACCGGGGAGCTGTTTTTT
d_call: -
clone_size: once
v_call: TRBV2
j_call: TRBJ2-2

cdr3_aa: CSATKLAGEPNEQFF
cdr3_nt: TGCAGTGCTACCAAACTAGCGGGAGAACCCAATGAGCAGTTCTTC
d_call: TRBD2
clone_size: -
v_call: TRBV20-1
j_call: TRBJ2-1

cdr3_aa: CASSQGQNTEAFF
cdr3_nt: TGTGCCAGCAGCCAGGGACAGAACACTGAAGCTTTCTTT
d_call: -
clone_size: -
v_call: TRBV6-1
j_call: TRBJ1-1

cdr3_aa: CASSGGWGTDTQYF
cdr3_nt: TGTGCCAGCAGCGGGGGTTGGGGCACAGATACGCAGTATTTT
d_call: -
clone_size: -
v_call: TRBV28
j_call: TRBJ2-3

cdr3_aa: CASSSQGAGTHYNEQFF
cdr3_nt: TGTGCCAGCAGTTCCCAGGGTGCGGGAACCCACTACAATGAGCAGTTCTTC
d_call: -
clone_size: -
v_call: TRBV6-2/TRBV6-3
j_call: TRBJ2-1

cdr3_aa: CASSYAGAEAFF
cdr3_nt: TGTGCCAGCAGTTACGCGGGGGCTGAAGCTTTCTTT
d_call: -
clone_size: -
v_call: TRBV6-2/TRBV6-3
j_call: TRBJ1-1

cdr3_aa: CASSPFERQFNEKLFF
cdr3_nt: TGTGCCAGCTCACCGTTCGAAAGGCAGTTTAATGAAAAACTGTTTTTT
d_call: -
clone_size: -
v_call: TRBV18
j_call: TRBJ1-4

cdr3_aa: CASSATGQTNTGELFF
cdr3_nt: TGTGCCAGCAGCGCCACGGGACAGACGAACACCGGGGAGCTGTTTTTT
d_call: TRBD1
clone_size: -
v_call: TRBV9
j_call: TRBJ2-2

cdr3_aa: CASSLGQGMNTGELFF
cdr3_nt: TGTGCCAGCAGCCTGGGACAAGGGATGAACACCGGGGAGCTGTTTTTT
d_call: -
clone_size: -
v_call: TRBV7-6
j_call: TRBJ2-2

cdr3_aa: CASSFGGRTEAFF
cdr3_nt: TGCGCCAGCAGCTTCGGGGGGCGGACTGAAGCTTTCTTT
d_call: -
clone_size: -
v_call: TRBV5-1
j_call: TRBJ1-1

cdr3_aa: CASSLDGAGGDTQYF
cdr3_nt: TGCGCCAGCAGCTTGGACGGCGCTGGGGGAGATACGCAGTATTTT
d_call: -
clone_size: -
v_call: TRBV5-1
j_call: TRBJ2-3

cdr3_aa: CASSIGGQGLTEAFF
cdr3_nt: TGTGCCAGTAGTATAGGCGGACAGGGCCTCACTGAAGCTTTCTTT
d_call: TRBD1
clone_size: -
v_call: TRBV19
j_call: TRBJ1-1

cdr3_aa: CAISATSGEQYF
cdr3_nt: TGTGCCATCAGTGCTACTAGCGGCGAGCAGTACTTC
d_call: TRBD2
clone_size: -
v_call: TRBV10-3
j_call: TRBJ2-7

cdr3_aa: CASSIGTSGRAYNEQFF
cdr3_nt: TGTGCCAGTAGTATAGGGACTAGCGGGAGGGCCTACAATGAGCAGTTCTTC
d_call: TRBD2
clone_size: -
v_call: TRBV19
j_call: TRBJ2-1

cdr3_aa: CASSLVGTSGRRNEQFF
cdr3_nt: TGTGCCAGCAGCTTAGTCGGCACTAGCGGGAGACGAAATGAGCAGTTCTTC
d_call: TRBD2
clone_size: -
v_call: TRBV13
j_call: TRBJ2-1

cdr3_aa: CSVLDRFNQPQHF
cdr3_nt: TGCAGCGTTTTGGACAGGTTTAATCAGCCCCAGCATTTT
d_call: TRBD1
clone_size: -
v_call: TRBV29-1
j_call: TRBJ1-5

cdr3_aa: CAWSVGLTSGILGNEQFF
cdr3_nt: TGTGCCTGGAGTGTAGGTCTGACTAGCGGGATTCTTGGCAATGAGCAGTTCTTC
d_call: TRBD2
clone_size: -
v_call: TRBV30
j_call: TRBJ2-1

cdr3_aa: CASRRDGPTPQHF
cdr3_nt: TGTGCCAGCAGACGGGACGGACCCACCCCCCAGCATTTT
d_call: -
clone_size: -
v_call: TRBV2
j_call: TRBJ1-5

cdr3_aa: CATSRTQDRDSNQPQHF
cdr3_nt: TGTGCCACCAGCAGAACTCAGGACAGAGATAGCAATCAGCCCCAGCATTTT
d_call: -
clone_size: -
v_call: TRBV15
j_call: TRBJ1-5

cdr3_aa: CAIREGTGDAFF
cdr3_nt: TGTGCCATCAGGGAGGGGACAGGGGATGCTTTCTTT
d_call: TRBD1
clone_size: -
v_call: TRBV10-3
j_call: TRBJ1-1

cdr3_aa: CASSQELAGVGQETQYF
cdr3_nt: TGTGCCAGCAGCCAAGAGTTAGCGGGAGTGGGCCAAGAGACCCAGTACTTC
d_call: TRBD2
clone_size: -
v_call: TRBV3-1
j_call: TRBJ2-5

cdr3_aa: CASSLLHADDTQYF
cdr3_nt: TGTGCCAGCAGCTTACTCCACGCGGACGATACGCAGTATTTT
d_call: -
clone_size: once
v_call: TRBV7-9
j_call: TRBJ2-3

cdr3_aa: CASSPGTGYIEQYF
cdr3_nt: TGTGCCAGCAGCCCCGGGACAGGGTATATCGAGCAGTACTTC
d_call: TRBD1
clone_size: once
v_call: TRBV7-2
j_call: TRBJ2-7

cdr3_aa: CASSSQLTAGVRGYTF
cdr3_nt: TGTGCCAGCAGTTCACAACTAACGGCGGGGGTTAGGGGCTACACCTTC
d_call: -
clone_size: -
v_call: TRBV28
j_call: TRBJ1-2